This T cell receptor beta chain was sequenced for a study of beta chain features in type 1 diabetes. Study conclusions and caveats: Among patients with Type 1 diabetes, TCRB CDR3s were moderately but significantly shorter in every one of the four CD4+ subsets.

Staining for CD45RO/CCR7/CD25/CD127/CD95/CD27 allowed sorting of CD4+ naive, central memory, regulatory and stem cell-like memory cells. The study reverse transcribed the entire isolated RNA, so it sequenced expressed TCRB transcripts. TCRdb's copy holds only in-frame clones and misses some; the assay was immunoSEQ multiplex PCR. Of some 270,000 clones listed, under 13% were seen once; the top ten hold around 0.017%. CDR3 length: 15 residues. The germline gives CDR1 SGHTA, CDR2 FQGNSA. The V gene lost 4 bases and the J gene lost 2 bases, with 14 bases spanning the gap. This clone has only a few counts. The antigen is not known.

The material sequenced was naive CD4+ T cells from blood. This clonotype was sampled from a man between 25 and 39 years old with type 1 diabetes. The rearrangement links TRBV7-2 to TRBJ1-2; D might be TRBD1 (5 bases). The CDR3 sequence is CASSSMTRGNYGYTF. The CDR3 DNA reads as TGTGCCAGCAGCTCTATGACAAGGGGAAACTATGGCTACACCTTC. Filled out from reference TRBV7-2 and TRBJ1-2, the complete variable domain reads GAGVSQSPSNKVTEKGKDVELRCDPISGHTALYWYRQSLGQGLEFLIYFQGNSAPDKSGLPSDRFSAERTGGSVSTLTIQRTQQEDSAVYLCASSSMTRGNYGYTFGSGTRLTVV.